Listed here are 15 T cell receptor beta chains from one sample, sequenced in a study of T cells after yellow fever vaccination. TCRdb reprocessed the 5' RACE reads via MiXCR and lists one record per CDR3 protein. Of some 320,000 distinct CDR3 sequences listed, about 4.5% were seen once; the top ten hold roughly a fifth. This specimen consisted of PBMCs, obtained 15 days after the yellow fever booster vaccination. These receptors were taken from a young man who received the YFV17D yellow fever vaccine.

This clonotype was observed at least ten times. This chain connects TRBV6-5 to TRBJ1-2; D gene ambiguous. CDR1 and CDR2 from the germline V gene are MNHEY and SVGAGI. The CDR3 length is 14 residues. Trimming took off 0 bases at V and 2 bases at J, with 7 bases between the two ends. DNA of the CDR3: TGTGCCAGCAGTTACTCGGGCAGGAACTATGGCTACACCTTC. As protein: CASSYSGRNYGYTF.

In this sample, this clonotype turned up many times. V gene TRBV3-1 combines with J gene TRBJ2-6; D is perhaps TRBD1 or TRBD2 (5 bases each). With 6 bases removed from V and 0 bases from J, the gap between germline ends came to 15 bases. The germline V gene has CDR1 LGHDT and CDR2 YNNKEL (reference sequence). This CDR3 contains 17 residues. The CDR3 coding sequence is TGTGCCAGCAGGGATTCGGGGCGCATCTCTGGGGCCAACGTCCTGACTTTC. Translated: CASRDSGRISGANVLTF.

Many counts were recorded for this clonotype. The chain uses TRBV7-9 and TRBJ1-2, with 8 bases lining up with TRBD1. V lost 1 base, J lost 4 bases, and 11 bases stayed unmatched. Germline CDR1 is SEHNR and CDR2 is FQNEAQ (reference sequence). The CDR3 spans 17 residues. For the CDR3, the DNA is TGTGCCAGCAGCTTAGTCGACAGGGGTTGGGGTCGCTATGGCTACACCTTC. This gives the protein CASSLVDRGWGRYGYTF.

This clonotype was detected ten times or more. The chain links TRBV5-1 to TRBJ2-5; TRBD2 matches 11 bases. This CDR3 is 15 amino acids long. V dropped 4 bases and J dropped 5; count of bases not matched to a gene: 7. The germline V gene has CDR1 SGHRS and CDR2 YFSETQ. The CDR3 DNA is TGCGCCAGCAGCCTACTAGCGGGGGTCCTGGAGACCCAGTACTTC. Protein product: CASSLLAGVLETQYF.

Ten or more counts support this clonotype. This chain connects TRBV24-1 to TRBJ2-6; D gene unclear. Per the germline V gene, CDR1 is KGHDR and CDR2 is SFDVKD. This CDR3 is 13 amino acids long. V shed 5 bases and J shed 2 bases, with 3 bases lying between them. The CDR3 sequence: CATSGAGANVLTF. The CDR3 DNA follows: TGTGCCACCAGTGGGGCTGGGGCCAACGTCCTGACTTTC.

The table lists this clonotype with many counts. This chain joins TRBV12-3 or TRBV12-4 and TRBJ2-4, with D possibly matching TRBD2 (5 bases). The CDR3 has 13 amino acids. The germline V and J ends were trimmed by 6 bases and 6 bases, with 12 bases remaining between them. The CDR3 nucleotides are TGTGCCAGCAGCTATACGGCGGGAAACATTCAGTACTTC. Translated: CASSYTAGNIQYF.

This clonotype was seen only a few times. The CDR3 loop is CASTPLEAGGDYGYTF. The CDR3 DNA is TGCGCCAGCACCCCCCTGGAGGCCGGGGGGGACTATGGCTACACCTTC. The chain joins TRBV5-1 to TRBJ1-2; D might be TRBD1 (5 bases). This CDR3 is built from 16 residues. Germline V gene lookup returns CDR1 SGHRS and CDR2 YFSETQ. The V end lost 6 bases, the J end lost 3 bases, and 21 bases lay between the germline ends.

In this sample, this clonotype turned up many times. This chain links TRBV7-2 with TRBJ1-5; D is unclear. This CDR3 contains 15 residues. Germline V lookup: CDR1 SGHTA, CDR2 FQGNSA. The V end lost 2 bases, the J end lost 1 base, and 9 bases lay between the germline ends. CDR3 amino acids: CASSLQAGSNQPQHF. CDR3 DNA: TGTGCCAGCAGCTTACAGGCCGGGAGCAATCAGCCCCAGCATTTT. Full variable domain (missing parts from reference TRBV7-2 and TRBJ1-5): GAGVSQSPSNKVTEKGKDVELRCDPISGHTALYWYRQSLGQGLEFLIYFQGNSAPDKSGLPSDRFSAERTGGSVSTLTIQRTQQEDSAVYLCASSLQAGSNQPQHFGDGTRLSIL.

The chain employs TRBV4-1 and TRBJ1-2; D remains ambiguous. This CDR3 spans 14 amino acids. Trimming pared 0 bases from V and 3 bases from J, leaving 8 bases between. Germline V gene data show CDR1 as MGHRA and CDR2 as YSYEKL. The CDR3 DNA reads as TGCGCCAGCAGCCAAGAAAATTGGGACTATGGCTACACCTTC. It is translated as CASSQENWDYGYTF.

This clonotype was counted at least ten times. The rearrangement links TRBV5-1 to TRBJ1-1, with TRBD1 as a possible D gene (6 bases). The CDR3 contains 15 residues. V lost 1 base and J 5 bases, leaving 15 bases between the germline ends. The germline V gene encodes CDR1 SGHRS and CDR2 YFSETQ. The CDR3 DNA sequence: TGCGCCAGCAGCTTGAGAACCGGCAGGGGTACTGAAGCTTTCTTT. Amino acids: CASSLRTGRGTEAFF. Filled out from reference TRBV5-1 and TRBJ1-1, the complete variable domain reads KAGVTQTPRYLIKTRGQQVTLSCSPISGHRSVSWYQQTPGQGLQFLFEYFSETQRNKGNFPGRFSGRQFSNSRSEMNVSTLELGDSALYLCASSLRTGRGTEAFFGQGTRLTVV.

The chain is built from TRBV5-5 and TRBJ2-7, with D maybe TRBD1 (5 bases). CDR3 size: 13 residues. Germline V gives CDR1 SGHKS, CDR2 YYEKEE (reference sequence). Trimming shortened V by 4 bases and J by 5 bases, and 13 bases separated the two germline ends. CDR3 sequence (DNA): TGTGCCAGCAGCCACCGTCCAGGGAACGAGCAGTACGTC. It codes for CASSHRPGNEQYV.

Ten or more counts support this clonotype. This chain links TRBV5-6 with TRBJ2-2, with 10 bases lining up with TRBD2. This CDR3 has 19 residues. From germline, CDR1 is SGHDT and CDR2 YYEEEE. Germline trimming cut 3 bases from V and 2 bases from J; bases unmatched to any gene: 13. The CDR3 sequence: CASSSGLAATSLNTGELFF. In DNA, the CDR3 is TGTGCCAGCAGCTCCGGACTAGCGGCGACATCACTTAACACCGGGGAGCTGTTTTTT.

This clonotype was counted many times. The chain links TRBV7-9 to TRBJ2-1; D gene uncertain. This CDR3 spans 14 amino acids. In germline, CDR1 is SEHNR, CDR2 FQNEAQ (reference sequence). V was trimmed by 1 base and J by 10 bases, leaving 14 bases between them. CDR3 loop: CASSLVPSRREQFF. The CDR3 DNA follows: TGTGCCAGCAGCTTAGTACCCAGCCGGCGGGAGCAGTTCTTC.

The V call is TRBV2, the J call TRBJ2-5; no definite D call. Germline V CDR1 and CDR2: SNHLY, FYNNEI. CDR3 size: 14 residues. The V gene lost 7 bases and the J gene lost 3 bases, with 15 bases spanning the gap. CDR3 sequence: CASIGAEYEETQYF. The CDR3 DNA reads TGTGCCAGCATTGGTGCAGAGTACGAAGAGACCCAGTACTTC.

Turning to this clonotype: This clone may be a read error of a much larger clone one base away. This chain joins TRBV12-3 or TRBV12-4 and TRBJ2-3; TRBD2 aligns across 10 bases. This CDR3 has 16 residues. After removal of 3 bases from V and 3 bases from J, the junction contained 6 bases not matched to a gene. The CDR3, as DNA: TGTGCCAGCAGTTTTGAGACTAGCGGGCCGACAGATACGCAGTATTTT. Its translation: CASSFETSGPTDTQYF.